Shown below are 23 T cell receptor beta chains from a single sample sequenced in a study of memory CD4+ T cells and cytomegalovirus serostatus. Produced via immunoSEQ multiplex PCR; TCRdb's table is partial and in-frame only. The sample has around 50,000 clones; around four fifths are singletons. The sort gate was single viable CD3+CD4+CD8-CD45RO+ cells for memory CD4+ T cells. The sample taken for sequencing was memory CD4+ T cells from blood. Receptor source: an adult in good health and CMV-seronegative.

CDR3 bases: TGTGCCAGCTCCCTCGGTTCAGCCAACACTGAAGCTTTCTTT. This codes for CASSLGSANTEAFF. The gene calls are TRBV18 and TRBJ1-1; D is uncertain. There are 14 residues in the CDR3. Germline values: CDR1 KGHSH, CDR2 LQKENI. V dropped 6 bases and J dropped 2 bases, with 13 bases sitting between them.

The V and J genes are TRBV5-4 and TRBJ1-2; a weak D match, TRBD1 (5 bases). The CDR3 contains 16 residues. Between the trimmed V and J ends, which lost 0 bases and 2 bases, there was a span of 14 bases. Germline-derived CDR1 and CDR2 are SGHNT and YYREEE (reference sequence). The DNA of the CDR3 is TGTGCCAGCAGCTTGGCTACCGGGACGGCGAACTATGGCTACACCTTC. Encoded protein: CASSLATGTANYGYTF. Variable domain in full (rest from reference TRBV5-4 and TRBJ1-2): ETGVTQSPTHLIKTRGQQVTLRCSSQSGHNTVSWYQQALGQGPQFIFQYYREEENGRGNFPPRFSGLQFPNYSSELNVNALELDDSALYLCASSLATGTANYGYTFGSGTRLTVV.

The chain uses TRBV19 and TRBJ2-6, with a possible D match to TRBD1 (5 bases). The germline V gene has CDR1 LNHDA and CDR2 SQIVND (reference sequence). This CDR3 spans 17 amino acids. V lost 3 bases and J lost 3, with 15 bases in between. The CDR3 is CASSMVGARNGANVLTF. CDR3 DNA: TGTGCCAGTAGTATGGTAGGGGCGAGGAATGGGGCCAACGTCCTGACTTTC.

The chain uses TRBV11-2 and TRBJ2-3, with 8 positions matching TRBD1. CDR1 is SGHAT and CDR2 is FQNNGV in the germline V gene. The V segment lost 5 bases and the J segment 6 bases; nucleotides outside the gene matches: 16. This CDR3 spans 17 amino acids. The CDR3 sequence is CASSPRLGPGGRDTQYF. The CDR3 nucleotides are TGTGCCAGCAGCCCCCGACTCGGACCAGGGGGCAGGGATACGCAGTATTTT.

This rearrangement joins TRBV5-4 to TRBJ2-1; TRBD1 is a possible D gene (5 bases). V was pared by 3 bases and J by 10 bases, with 11 bases between. The CDR3 runs 12 residues. The germline CDR1 and CDR2 sequences are SGHNT and YYREEE (reference sequence). Written as DNA, the CDR3 is TGTGCCAGCAGCTCCAGGGTCAGGGAGCAGTTCTTC. Residues: CASSSRVREQFF.

The CDR3 reads CASSRISSLSSYNEQFF. As DNA, the CDR3 is TGTGCCAGCAGTAGAATATCTAGTCTAAGCTCCTACAATGAGCAGTTCTTC. The chain uses TRBV27 and TRBJ2-1; no clear D. This CDR3 comprises 17 residues. Germline CDR1 is MNHEY and CDR2 is SMNVEV (reference sequence). V was pared by 5 bases and J by 0 bases, with 17 bases between.

This chain uses TRBV7-6 with TRBJ2-1; the D gene could be TRBD1 or TRBD2 (6 bases each). V lost 5 bases and J lost 8, with 10 bases in between. CDR1 is SGHVS and CDR2 is FNYEAQ in the germline V gene. This CDR3 has 12 amino acids. CDR3 protein: CASSPRGDEQFF. CDR3 sequence (DNA): TGTGCCAGCAGCCCAAGGGGGGATGAGCAGTTCTTC.

V gene TRBV18 combines with J gene TRBJ1-1; TRBD1 is a possible D gene (5 bases). V dropped 5 bases and J dropped 4 bases, with 23 bases sitting between them. CDR1 is KGHSH, CDR2 LQKENI, per germline. The CDR3 is 17 amino acids. CDR3 in DNA: TGTGCCAGCTCATCACAGGATTTTGCGACTAGAGGCACTGAAGCTTTCTTT. Protein sequence: CASSSQDFATRGTEAFF.

The chain joins TRBV7-9 to TRBJ2-2; 7 bases agree with TRBD1. This CDR3 is built from 15 residues. Trimming took 0 bases from V and 6 from J; bases not matched to a gene: 4. The germline V gene has CDR1 SEHNR and CDR2 FQNEAQ (reference sequence). CDR3 DNA: TGTGCCAGCAGCTTAGCGACAGGGTTCGCCGGGGAGCTGTTTTTT. Encoded protein: CASSLATGFAGELFF.

The chain joins TRBV5-4 to TRBJ1-2, with D hard to call. This CDR3 is built from 13 residues. Germline-derived CDR1 and CDR2 are SGHNT and YYREEE (reference sequence). V shed 4 bases and J shed 5 bases, with 12 bases lying between them. CDR3 sequence (DNA): TGTGCCAGCAGCGATGAAGAACTGTATGGCTACACCTTC. Its translation: CASSDEELYGYTF.

This rearrangement joins TRBV30 to TRBJ2-7; 8 bases are a match to TRBD1. The CDR3 runs to 11 residues. V lost 5 bases and J lost 8; bases outside the gene matches: 5. Looked up from germline, CDR1 is GTSNPN and CDR2 is SVGIG (reference sequence). The CDR3 loop reads CAWAAGGKQYF. The CDR3 nucleotides read TGTGCCTGGGCGGCAGGGGGCAAGCAGTACTTC.

A remark on this clone: The same CDR3 also results from other DNA sequences found in this sample. The V gene is TRBV7-8, the J gene TRBJ2-7; 8 positions agree with TRBD2. V lost 1 base to trimming and J lost 2 bases; unmatched junction nucleotides: 1. Germline V gives CDR1 SGHVS, CDR2 FQNEAQ. CDR3 length: 14 amino acids. The CDR3 protein is CASSLGAGAYEQYF. Written as DNA, the CDR3 is TGTGCCAGCAGCTTAGGAGCGGGGGCCTACGAGCAGTACTTC.

DNA for the CDR3: TGTGCCAGCACCGGTAGCGGGTACGAGCAGTACTTC. Protein: CASTGSGYEQYF. This sequence joins TRBV11-2 and TRBJ2-7, with 7 bases identical to TRBD2. The CDR3 has 12 residues. Germline assignment: CDR1 SGHAT and CDR2 FQNNGV. V dropped 7 bases and J dropped 4; count of bases not matched to a gene: 4.

The rearrangement uses TRBV2 and TRBJ1-1; D may be TRBD1 (6 bases). V was cut by 7 bases and J by 4 bases, with 19 bases left in between. The germline V gene encodes CDR1 SNHLY and CDR2 FYNNEI. The CDR3 runs to 15 residues. CDR3 protein: CASTSYRTAGTEAFF. CDR3 DNA: TGTGCCAGCACCTCTTATAGGACAGCGGGCACTGAAGCTTTCTTT.

The rearrangement joins TRBV6-5 to TRBJ2-2; D could derive from TRBD1 or TRBD2 (5 bases each). CDR1 is MNHEY, CDR2 SVGAGI, per germline. With 7 bases removed from V and 3 bases from J, the gap between germline ends came to 12 bases. CDR3 length: 14 amino acids. CDR3 in DNA: TGTGCCAGCACCCGGGACGGGGACACCGGGGAGCTGTTTTTT. Translation gives CASTRDGDTGELFF.

The chain is built from TRBV5-6 and TRBJ2-5; D is possibly TRBD1 (5 bases). Trimming took 1 base from V and 4 from J, leaving 8 bases between them. Germline loops: CDR1 SGHDT, CDR2 YYEEEE. CDR3 length equals 13 residues. CDR3 DNA: TGTGCCAGCAGCTTGAGGACAAGAGAGACCCAGTACTTC. This gives the protein CASSLRTRETQYF.

A note on this clone: Other nucleotide sequences in the sample specify the same CDR3. V gene TRBV4-2 combines with J gene TRBJ2-7; no reliable D call. V was pared by 0 bases and J by 3 bases, with 12 bases between. Germline-derived CDR1 and CDR2 are LGHNA and YNFKEQ. This CDR3 is 15 amino acids long. CDR3 region: CASSQDKGRVYEQYF. CDR3 bases: TGTGCCAGCAGCCAAGATAAGGGTAGGGTCTACGAGCAGTACTTC.

This chain joins TRBV28 and TRBJ1-4; 8 nucleotides match TRBD1. The germline CDR1 and CDR2 sequences are MDHEN and SYDVKM. Losses at the gene ends were 5 bases for V and 8 bases for J; bases not matched to a gene: 19. The CDR3 length is 18 residues. CDR3 in DNA: TGTGCCAGCAGTCCCCTTGGGACAGGCGGGGGGTGGAGCGAAAAACTGTTTTTT. Translating gives CASSPLGTGGGWSEKLFF.

CDR3 loop: CASSGGYEQYF. The CDR3 coding sequence is TGTGCCAGCAGCGGAGGCTACGAGCAGTACTTC. The V and J genes are TRBV14 and TRBJ2-7; TRBD2 is a possible D gene (5 bases). V dropped 5 bases and J dropped 3 bases, with 5 bases sitting between them. This CDR3 is built from 11 residues. CDR1 is SGHDN and CDR2 is FVKESK in the germline V gene.

J is TRBJ1-2 and V is TRBV30; maybe TRBD1 (6 bases). Germline loops: CDR1 GTSNPN, CDR2 SVGIG (reference sequence). V was pared by 4 bases and J by 7 bases, with 10 bases between. CDR3 size: 11 residues. DNA for the CDR3: TGTGCCTGGACAACAGGGCTTGGCTACACCTTC. Translating gives CAWTTGLGYTF. Full variable domain (remainder filled in from reference TRBV30 and TRBJ1-2): SQTIHQWPATLVQPVGSPLSLECTVEGTSNPNLYWYRQAAGRGLQLLFYSVGIGQISSEVPQNLSASRPQDRQFILSSKKLLLSDSGFYLCAWTTGLGYTFGSGTRLTVV.

This sequence joins TRBV11-2 and TRBJ2-3, with 8 bases matching TRBD2. This CDR3 has 15 residues. V dropped 5 bases and J dropped 0; count of bases not matched to a gene: 4. The germline V gene has CDR1 SGHAT and CDR2 FQNNGV. This CDR3 is CASSPTSESTDTQYF. DNA of the CDR3: TGTGCCAGCAGCCCGACTAGCGAGAGCACAGATACGCAGTATTTT.

The chain links TRBV11-3 to TRBJ2-2; TRBD2 is a possible D gene (6 bases). V lost 8 bases and J 3 bases, leaving 10 bases between the germline ends. CDR1 is SGHNT, CDR2 YENEEA, per germline. CDR3 size: 13 residues. DNA for the CDR3: TGTGCCAGCGGCAGGGAGGACACCGGGGAGCTGTTTTTT. Its translation: CASGREDTGELFF.

The chain combines TRBV27 with TRBJ2-7, with 11 bases fitting TRBD2. The V segment lost 3 bases and the J segment 2 bases; nucleotides outside the gene matches: 6. Germline V gene data show CDR1 as MNHEY and CDR2 as SMNVEV (reference sequence). The CDR3 consists of 16 residues. The CDR3 DNA is TGTGCCAGCAGTTTCCTAGCGGGAGGAAAGCCCTACGAGCAGTACTTC. This codes for CASSFLAGGKPYEQYF.